The rows below give T cell receptor beta chains drawn from one sample of a study of T-cell reconstitution after alpha-beta-depleted transplantation in children. TCRdb redid the calling of the PCR reads with MiXCR, one entry per CDR3 protein. Of roughly 420,000 distinct CDR3 sequences listed, around 15% were seen once; the top ten hold under 30%. The input for sequencing was PBMCs, mostly from graft donor cells, taken 360 days after TCRalphabeta/CD19-depleted stem cell transplant. Receptors originate from a boy younger than two who had a stem cell transplant for Wiskott-Aldrich syndrome, so the T cells may come from the graft donor. Both conserved end residues are part of each CDR3. The D gene is left open where the match is weak. Where a row states a size, it is once, few, many or the class of an expanded clone; other rows omit it.

NA	few	TRBJ2-1	TRBV4-1	TGCGCCAGCAGCCAGAATATCGTCGTAAACAATGAGCAGTTCTTC	CASSQNIVVNNEQFF
TRBD2	many	TRBJ2-1	TRBV28	TGTGCCAGCAGTTTAGCCGGTGTAAGCGGGGGGCACTCCTACAATGAGCAGTTCTTC	CASSLAGVSGGHSYNEQFF
TRBD2	few	TRBJ2-3	TRBV24-1	TGTGCCACCAGTCACCTTTCTAGCGGGGCAGGAGATACGCAGTATTTT	CATSHLSSGAGDTQYF
TRBD2	NA	TRBJ2-1	TRBV4-3	TGCGCCAGCAGCCAAGATTCCTTGGGGCCAACTAGCGGGATCGTCTATGAGCAGTTCTTC	CASSQDSLGPTSGIVYEQFF
NA	NA	TRBJ1-2	TRBV5-1	TGCGCCAGCAGGCCCGGGACATCCCATTATGGCTACACCTTC	CASRPGTSHYGYTF
NA	NA	TRBJ2-1	TRBV2	TGTGCCAGCAGTGAAGGGACCTCCTTGGGGTACAATGAGCAGTTCTTC	CASSEGTSLGYNEQFF
TRBD2	few	TRBJ2-1	TRBV5-1	TGCGCCAGCAGCTTTGCCCATAGCGGGTTTTCCTACAATGAGCAGTTCTTC	CASSFAHSGFSYNEQFF
TRBD2	NA	TRBJ2-3	TRBV11-2	TGTGCCAGCAGCTTAGACCTAGCGGTCCACACAGATACGCAGTATTTT	CASSLDLAVHTDTQYF
NA	few	TRBJ2-7	TRBV6-1	TGTGCCAGCAGCCCGGGACCGGGGAGGGAGCAGTACTTC	CASSPGPGREQYF
TRBD1	NA	TRBJ2-3	TRBV3-1	TGTGCCAGCGGGACAGGGAGAGATACGCAGTATTTT	CASGTGRDTQYF
NA	few	TRBJ2-6	TRBV3-1	TGTGCCAGCAGCCAATATCAGGGATCTGGGGCCAACGTCCTGACTTTC	CASSQYQGSGANVLTF
TRBD2	few	TRBJ2-6	TRBV7-9	TGTGCCAGCAGCTTCCCGACTAGCCTCTCTGGGGCCAACGTCCTGACTTTC	CASSFPTSLSGANVLTF
NA	few	TRBJ2-7	TRBV6-5	TGTGCCAGCAGTTACCTTTCGCAGGGGATCGGGTACGAGCAGTACTTC	CASSYLSQGIGYEQYF
NA	NA	TRBJ1-1	TRBV7-2	TGTGCCAGCAGCTTAGGGCCTAGCGAAGGGGATTTT	CASSLGPSEGDF
TRBD1	NA	TRBJ2-3	TRBV29-1	TGCAGCGTTGAGCAGGGGGCAGATACGCAGTATTTT	CSVEQGADTQYF
TRBD1	few	TRBJ1-5	TRBV7-2	TGTGCCAGCAGCCTACAGGGGAAAAATCAGCCCCAGCATTTT	CASSLQGKNQPQHF
NA	NA	TRBJ1-6	TRBV12-3/TRBV12-4	TGTGCCAGCAGTTTATCCCCCGGCTCACCCCTCCACTTT	CASSLSPGSPLHF
TRBD2	NA	TRBJ2-1	TRBV6-2/TRBV6-3	TGTGCCAGCAGTTACGGGCGACTAGCGGGAGTTGAAAGCTCCTACAATGAGCAGTTCTTC	CASSYGRLAGVESSYNEQFF
TRBD1	few	TRBJ2-1	TRBV24-1	TGTGCCACCAGTGATTTGGACGGGACAGGGTCCTACAATGAGCAGTTCTTC	CATSDLDGTGSYNEQFF
TRBD1	many	TRBJ2-3	TRBV7-9	TGCGCCAGCAGCTTGACAGGGGCAGATACGCAGTATTTT	CASSLTGADTQYF
NA	NA	TRBJ2-3	TRBV12-1	TGTGCCAGCAGCTTTTACGCAGCGGGAGGCGGCACAGATACGCAGTATTTT	CASSFYAAGGGTDTQYF
TRBD1	few	TRBJ2-7	TRBV3-1	TGTGCCAGCAGCCAATCCCGGTCGGGACAGGCAAAATTC	CASSQSRSGQAKF
TRBD2	few	TRBJ2-5	TRBV29-1	TGCAGCGTTGCTAGCGGGAACCAAGAGACCCAGTACTTC	CSVASGNQETQYF
NA	few	TRBJ2-1	TRBV4-1	TGCGCCAGCAGCCGGGACCCGGCGGGGTCCTCCTACAATGAGCAGTTCTTC	CASSRDPAGSSYNEQFF
NA	few	TRBJ2-7	TRBV4-3	TGCGCCAGCAGCCAAGGTTTTACAGGGCCCTACGAGCAGTACTTC	CASSQGFTGPYEQYF
TRBD1	NA	TRBJ2-7	TRBV5-1	TGCGCCAGCAGCTTGATGACCCCTGAGTGGGGGACAGAAGCCTACGAGCAGTACTTC	CASSLMTPEWGTEAYEQYF
TRBD1	few	TRBJ2-7	TRBV10-2	TGCGCCAGCAGTGAGACCGACAGGGCGAACGAGCAGTACTTC	CASSETDRANEQYF